Included here is one T cell receptor (beta chain) sequence, with context. The ends were cut back, 0 bases at V and 2 bases at J, with 9 bases in the middle. The CDR3 runs 15 residues. Germline V gene data show CDR1 as SGHRS and CDR2 as YFSETQ. As originally analysed: Cell counts per sample came from amplifying reference gene primers. Using immunoSEQ multiplex PCR, the repertoire was profiled, and TCRdb retains in-frame clones only, with some absent. From that table come the V and J calls and clone size; the DNA was used to work out D and trimming. The sample has 110,000 or so clones, around 87% seen once. These data are taken from a study of blood T cell repertoires in COVID-19. Study-level background: In each case, the material was cDNA or gDNA derived from T cells, B-cell-depleted T cells, or PBMCs.

Sequenced input: peripheral blood. The chain is built from TRBV5-1 and TRBJ2-1, with D tentatively TRBD2 (5 bases). The TCR was taken from a human donor in a cohort sampled during active COVID-19. This CDR3 is CASSLGEGAYNEQFF. In DNA, the CDR3 is TGCGCCAGCAGCTTGGGTGAGGGCGCCTACAATGAGCAGTTCTTC.